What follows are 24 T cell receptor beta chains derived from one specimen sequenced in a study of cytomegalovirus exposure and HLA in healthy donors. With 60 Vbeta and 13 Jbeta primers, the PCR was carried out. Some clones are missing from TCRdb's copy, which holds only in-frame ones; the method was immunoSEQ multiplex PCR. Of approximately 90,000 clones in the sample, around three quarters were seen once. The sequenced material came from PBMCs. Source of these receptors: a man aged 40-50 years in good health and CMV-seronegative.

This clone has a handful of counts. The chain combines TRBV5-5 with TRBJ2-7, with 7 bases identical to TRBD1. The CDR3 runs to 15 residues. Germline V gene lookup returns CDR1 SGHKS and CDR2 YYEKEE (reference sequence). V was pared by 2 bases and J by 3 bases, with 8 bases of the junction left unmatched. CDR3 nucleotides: TGTGCCAGCAGCTTAGATGACAGGGTTGGCTACGAGCAGTACTTC. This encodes CASSLDDRVGYEQYF.

The CDR3: CASSSQDTSGNTIYF. CDR3 sequence (DNA): TGTGCCAGCAGCTCACAGGATACCTCTGGAAACACCATATATTTT. This chain connects TRBV5-6 to TRBJ1-3, with D possibly TRBD1 on 5 matching bases. Germline values: CDR1 SGHDT, CDR2 YYEEEE. Trimming stripped 3 bases from V and 0 bases from J, with 10 bases between. This CDR3 is built from 15 residues.

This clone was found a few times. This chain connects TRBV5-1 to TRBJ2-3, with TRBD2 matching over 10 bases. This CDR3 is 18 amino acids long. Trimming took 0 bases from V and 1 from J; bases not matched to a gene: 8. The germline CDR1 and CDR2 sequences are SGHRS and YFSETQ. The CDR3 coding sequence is TGCGCCAGCAGCTTGGCCCCCCCCGGGACTAGCGGCACAGATACGCAGTATTTT. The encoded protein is CASSLAPPGTSGTDTQYF.

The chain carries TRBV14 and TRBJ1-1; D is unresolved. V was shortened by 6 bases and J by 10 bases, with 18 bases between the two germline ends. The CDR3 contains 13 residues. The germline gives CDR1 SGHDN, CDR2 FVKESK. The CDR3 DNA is TGTGCCAGCAGTCCCGGGTGGCCGGAGGGAGCTTTCTTT. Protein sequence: CASSPGWPEGAFF.

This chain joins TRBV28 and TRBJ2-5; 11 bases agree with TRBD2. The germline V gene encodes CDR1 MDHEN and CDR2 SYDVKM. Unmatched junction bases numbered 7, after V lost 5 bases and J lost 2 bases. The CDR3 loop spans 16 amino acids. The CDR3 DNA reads TGTGCCAGCAGTCAAACTAGCGGGGGTTATCAAGAGACCCAGTACTTC. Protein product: CASSQTSGGYQETQYF.

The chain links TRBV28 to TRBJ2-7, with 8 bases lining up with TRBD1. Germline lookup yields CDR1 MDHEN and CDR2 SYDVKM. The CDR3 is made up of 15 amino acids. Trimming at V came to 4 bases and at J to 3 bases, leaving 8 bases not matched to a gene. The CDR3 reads CASSSLDRGYYEQYF. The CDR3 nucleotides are TGTGCCAGCAGTTCGCTTGACAGGGGTTACTACGAGCAGTACTTC.

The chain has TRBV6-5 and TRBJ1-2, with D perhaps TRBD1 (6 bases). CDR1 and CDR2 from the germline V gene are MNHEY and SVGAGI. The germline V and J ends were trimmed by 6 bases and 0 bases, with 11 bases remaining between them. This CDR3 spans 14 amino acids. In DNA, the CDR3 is TGTGCCAGCAGACCGGGACAAGCTAACTATGGCTACACCTTC. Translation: CASRPGQANYGYTF.

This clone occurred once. The CDR3 DNA reads TGTGCCAGCAGCTTGGGGACTAGCGCGGCTCAAGAGACCCAGTACTTC. Translation: CASSLGTSAAQETQYF. The chain carries TRBV5-6 and TRBJ2-5; 9 positions agree with TRBD2. J was trimmed by 2 bases and V by 0 bases; bases with no gene match: 5. CDR3 length: 16 residues. Germline V gene sequence: CDR1 SGHDT, CDR2 YYEEEE. Full variable domain (remainder filled in from reference TRBV5-6 and TRBJ2-5): DAGVTQSPTHLIKTRGQQVTLRCSPKSGHDTVSWYQQALGQGPQFIFQYYEEEERQRGNFPDRFSGHQFPNYSSELNVNALLLGDSALYLCASSLGTSAAQETQYFGPGTRLLVL.

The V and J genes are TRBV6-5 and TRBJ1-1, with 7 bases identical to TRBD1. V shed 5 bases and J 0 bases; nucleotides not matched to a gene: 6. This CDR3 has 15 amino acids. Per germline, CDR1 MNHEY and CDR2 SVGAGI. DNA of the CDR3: TGTGCCAGCAGTCCCCGGACAGGCTTGAACACTGAAGCTTTCTTT. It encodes CASSPRTGLNTEAFF.

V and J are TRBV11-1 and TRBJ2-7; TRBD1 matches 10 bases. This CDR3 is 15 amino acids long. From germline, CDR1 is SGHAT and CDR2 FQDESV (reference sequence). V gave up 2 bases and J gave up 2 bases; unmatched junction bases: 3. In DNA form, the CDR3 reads TGTGCCAGCAGCTTACCCGGGACAGGGGCCTACGAGCAGTACTTC. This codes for CASSLPGTGAYEQYF.

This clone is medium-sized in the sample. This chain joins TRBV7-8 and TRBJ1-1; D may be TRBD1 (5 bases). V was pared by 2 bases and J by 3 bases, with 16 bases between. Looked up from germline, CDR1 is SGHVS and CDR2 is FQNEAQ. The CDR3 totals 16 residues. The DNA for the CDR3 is TGTGCCAGCAGCTTAAGTCAGGGAAGCCACTACACTGAAGCTTTCTTT. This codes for CASSLSQGSHYTEAFF.

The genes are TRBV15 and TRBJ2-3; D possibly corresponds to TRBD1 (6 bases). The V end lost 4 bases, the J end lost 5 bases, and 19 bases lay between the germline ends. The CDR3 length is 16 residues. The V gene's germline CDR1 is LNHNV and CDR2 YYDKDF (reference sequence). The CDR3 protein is CATSTDGQSGGDTQYF. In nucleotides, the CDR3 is TGTGCCACCAGCACAGATGGACAGAGTGGAGGAGATACGCAGTATTTT.

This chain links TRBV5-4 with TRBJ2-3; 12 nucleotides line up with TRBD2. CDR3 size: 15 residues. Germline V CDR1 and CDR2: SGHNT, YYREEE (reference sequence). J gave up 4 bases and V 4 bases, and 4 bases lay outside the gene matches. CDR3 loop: CASSLSSGGADTQYF. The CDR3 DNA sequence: TGTGCCAGCAGCCTCTCTAGCGGGGGGGCAGATACGCAGTATTTT.

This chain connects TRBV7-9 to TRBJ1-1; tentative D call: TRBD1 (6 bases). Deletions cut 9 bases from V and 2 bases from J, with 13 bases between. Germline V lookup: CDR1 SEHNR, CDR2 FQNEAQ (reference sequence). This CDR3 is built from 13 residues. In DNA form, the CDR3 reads TGTGCCAGGTACTTGGGGGCTAACACTGAAGCTTTCTTT. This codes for CARYLGANTEAFF.

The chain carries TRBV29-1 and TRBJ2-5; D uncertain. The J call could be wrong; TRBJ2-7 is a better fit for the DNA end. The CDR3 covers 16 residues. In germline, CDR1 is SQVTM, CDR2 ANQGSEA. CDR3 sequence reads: CSVSDWANTNTYEQYF. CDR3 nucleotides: TGCAGCGTTTCGGATTGGGCCAACACGAACACCTACGAGCAGTACTTC.

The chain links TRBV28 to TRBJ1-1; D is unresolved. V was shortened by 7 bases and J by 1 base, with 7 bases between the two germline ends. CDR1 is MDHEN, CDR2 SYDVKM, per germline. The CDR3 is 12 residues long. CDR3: CASMRGNTEAFF. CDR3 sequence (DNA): TGTGCCAGCATGAGAGGGAACACTGAAGCTTTCTTT.

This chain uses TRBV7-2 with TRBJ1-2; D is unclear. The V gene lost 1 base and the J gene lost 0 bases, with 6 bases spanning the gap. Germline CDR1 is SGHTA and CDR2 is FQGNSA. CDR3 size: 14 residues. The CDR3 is CASSLGGSNYGYTF. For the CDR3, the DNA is TGTGCCAGCAGCTTAGGAGGGTCTAACTATGGCTACACCTTC.

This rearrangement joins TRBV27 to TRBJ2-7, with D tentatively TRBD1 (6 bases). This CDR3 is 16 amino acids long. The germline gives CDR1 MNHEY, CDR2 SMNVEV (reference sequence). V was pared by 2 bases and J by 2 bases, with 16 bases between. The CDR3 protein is CASSLDRGHLPYEQYF. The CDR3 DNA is TGTGCCAGCAGTTTAGACCGGGGACACCTACCCTACGAGCAGTACTTC.

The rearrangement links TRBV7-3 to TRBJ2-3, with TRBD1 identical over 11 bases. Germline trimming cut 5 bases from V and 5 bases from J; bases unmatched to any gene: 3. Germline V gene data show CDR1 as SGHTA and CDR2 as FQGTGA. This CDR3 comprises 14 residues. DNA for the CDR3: TGTGCCAGCAGCACGGGACAGGGGGTAGATACGCAGTATTTT. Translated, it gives CASSTGQGVDTQYF.

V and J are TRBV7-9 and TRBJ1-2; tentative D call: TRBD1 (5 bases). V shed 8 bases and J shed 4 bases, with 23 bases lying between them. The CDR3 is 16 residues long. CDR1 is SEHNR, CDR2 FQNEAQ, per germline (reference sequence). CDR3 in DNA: TGTGCCAGCTCCCGCCTAGGGGATCTGGGGTTCTATGGCTACACCTTC. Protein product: CASSRLGDLGFYGYTF. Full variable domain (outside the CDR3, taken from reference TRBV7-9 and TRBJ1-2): DTGVSQNPRHKITKRGQNVTFRCDPISEHNRLYWYRQTLGQGPEFLTYFQNEAQLEKSRLLSDRFSAERPKGSFSTLEIQRTEQGDSAMYLCASSRLGDLGFYGYTFGSGTRLTVV.

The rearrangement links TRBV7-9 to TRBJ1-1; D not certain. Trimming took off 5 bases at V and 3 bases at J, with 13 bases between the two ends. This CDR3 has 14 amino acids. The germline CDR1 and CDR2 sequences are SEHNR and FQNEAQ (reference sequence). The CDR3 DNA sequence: TGTGCCAGCAGCCGGGGAAACTTGGACACTGAAGCTTTCTTT. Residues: CASSRGNLDTEAFF.

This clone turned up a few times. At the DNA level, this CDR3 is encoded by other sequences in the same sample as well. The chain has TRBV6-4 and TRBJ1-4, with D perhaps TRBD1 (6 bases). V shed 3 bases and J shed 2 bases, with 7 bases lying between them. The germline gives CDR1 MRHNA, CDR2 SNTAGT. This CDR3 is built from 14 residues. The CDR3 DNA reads TGTGCCAGCAGTGAGGGGGCGACTAATGAAAAACTGTTTTTT. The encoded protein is CASSEGATNEKLFF.

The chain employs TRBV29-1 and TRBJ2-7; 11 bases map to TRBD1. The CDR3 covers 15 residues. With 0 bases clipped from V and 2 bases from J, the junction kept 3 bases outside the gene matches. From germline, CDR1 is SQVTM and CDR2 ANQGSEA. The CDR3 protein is CSVEEGTGGPYEQYF. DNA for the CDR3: TGCAGCGTTGAAGAAGGGACAGGGGGGCCCTACGAGCAGTACTTC.

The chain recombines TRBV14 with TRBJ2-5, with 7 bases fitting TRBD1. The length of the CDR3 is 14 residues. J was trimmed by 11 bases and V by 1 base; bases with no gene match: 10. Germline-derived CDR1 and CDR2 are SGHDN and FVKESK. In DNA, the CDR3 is TGTGCCAGCAGCCAAGGATCCTACAGGGGTGAGCAGTACTTC. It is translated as CASSQGSYRGEQYF.